What follows is one T cell receptor beta chain and its context. This sample was taken from a study of control samples from healthy donors and cancer patients. CDR1 MNHEY and CDR2 SMNVEV come from the germline V gene (reference sequence). V dropped 6 bases and J dropped 2 bases, with 16 bases sitting between them. This CDR3 contains 16 residues. Libraries were prepared by immunoSEQ multiplex PCR; TCRdb keeps only in-frame clonotypes and omits some of them. The data contain some 410,000 clones, 75% to 95% of them singletons. The sample was PBMCs. The chain employs TRBV27 and TRBJ2-2, with a weak D call TRBD2 (6 bases). The TCR comes from a man aged 35-49 years with head and neck cancer. The CDR3 reads CASSRDSPGNTGELFF. CDR3 in DNA: TGTGCCAGCAGCCGGGACTCCCCAGGCAACACCGGGGAGCTGTTTTTT.